This TCR beta chain originates from a study of blood T cell repertoires in COVID-19. Study details: PBMCs, B-cell-depleted T cells, or T cells provided the cDNA or gDNA that made up the material.

Sequencing used immunoSEQ multiplex PCR; TCRdb keeps in-frame clones, though not all of them. The sample contains about 200,000 clones, 70% to 85% of which appear only once. The clonotype was recovered from a woman aged 55-75 years with acute COVID-19. Specimen: PBMCs or T cells enriched from blood (not recorded which).

CDR3 DNA: TGCAGTGCTAGGAGAGGGCCTGAAGCTTTCTTT. Its translation is CSARRGPEAFF. V gene TRBV20-1 combines with J gene TRBJ1-1; no clear D gene. Germline CDR1 reads DFQATT; CDR2 reads SNEGSKA (reference sequence). The CDR3 sequence is 11 residues long. The V end lost 3 bases, the J end lost 6 bases, and 8 bases lay between the germline ends.